One sample yielded the 29 T cell receptor beta chains listed below, sequenced in a study of blood T cell repertoires in COVID-19. The repertoire was sequenced with immunoSEQ multiplex PCR; TCRdb's copy has only in-frame clones and lacks some. This repertoire shows under 250,000 clones, 80% to 90% found once; its top ten account for about 3.5%. The sequencing input was PBMCs or T cells enriched from blood (not recorded which). These TCRs come from a woman in her twenties or thirties who had been exposed to COVID-19.

This chain joins TRBV10-1 and TRBJ1-2; D remains unclear. The V and J ends lost 5 bases and 2 bases respectively, with 9 bases between them. The germline gives CDR1 WNHNN, CDR2 SYGVQD (reference sequence). The CDR3 loop spans 13 amino acids. The DNA of the CDR3 is TGCGCCAGCAGTCAGGAATTAAACTATGGCTACACCTTC. This encodes CASSQELNYGYTF.

The chain employs TRBV4-1 and TRBJ2-5; no reliable D call. Per the germline V gene, CDR1 is MGHRA and CDR2 is YSYEKL. The length of the CDR3 is 12 residues. Trimming cost V 2 bases and J 4 bases, with 5 bases left between them. The CDR3 is CASSQPGETQYF. For the CDR3, the DNA is TGCGCCAGCAGCCAACCCGGAGAGACCCAGTACTTC.

The V gene is TRBV2, the J gene TRBJ1-2, with D possibly TRBD1 on 6 matching bases. Trimming took 7 bases from V and 8 from J, leaving 23 bases between them. The CDR3 is 15 residues long. Per the germline V gene, CDR1 is SNHLY and CDR2 is FYNNEI. The CDR3: CASIIEGGSREGYTF. The CDR3 coding sequence is TGTGCCAGCATAATTGAGGGGGGGTCCAGGGAAGGCTACACCTTC.

The chain joins TRBV7-9 to TRBJ2-1, with TRBD1 matching 7 bases. J was trimmed by 5 bases and V by 4 bases; bases with no gene match: 2. This CDR3 is 13 amino acids long. Germline V gene lookup returns CDR1 SEHNR and CDR2 FQNEAQ (reference sequence). CDR3 in amino acids: CASSYRGDNEQFF. CDR3 nucleotides: TGTGCCAGCAGCTACAGGGGAGACAATGAGCAGTTCTTC.

This clone was observed a single time. DNA of the CDR3: TGTGCTAGTGGTTCAGGACTAGAAAAAGAGACCCAGTACTTC. This encodes CASGSGLEKETQYF. The chain combines TRBV12-5 with TRBJ2-5; 7 bases match TRBD2. The CDR3 is made up of 14 amino acids. Germline CDR1 is LGHNT and CDR2 is FRNRAP. The V segment lost 4 bases and the J segment 3 bases; nucleotides outside the gene matches: 5.

This chain joins TRBV28 and TRBJ2-5; 8 nucleotides agree with TRBD2. The V gene end was trimmed by 3 bases and the J gene end by 2 bases; junction bases not matched to a gene: 11. This CDR3 contains 17 residues. Germline values: CDR1 MDHEN, CDR2 SYDVKM. The CDR3 is CASSFSWTSRLQETQYF. The CDR3 coding sequence is TGTGCCAGCAGTTTCTCATGGACTAGCCGCCTTCAAGAGACCCAGTACTTC.

V and J are TRBV11-2 and TRBJ2-7, with 12 positions matching TRBD2. CDR3 length: 16 residues. The V and J ends lost 6 bases and 2 bases, in that order; junction bases with no gene match: 8. Germline V gene data show CDR1 as SGHAT and CDR2 as FQNNGV. CDR3 protein: CASSRLAGDTPYEQYF. In DNA, the CDR3 is TGTGCCAGCAGTCGACTAGCGGGAGATACCCCCTACGAGCAGTACTTC.

The J gene is TRBJ1-2, the V gene TRBV19; 7 nucleotides agree with TRBD1. V lost 7 bases to trimming and J lost 8 bases; unmatched junction nucleotides: 4. The CDR3 runs 11 residues. The germline V gene encodes CDR1 LNHDA and CDR2 SQIVND (reference sequence). CDR3 bases: TGTGCCAGTAAGAGGGGGCAGGGCTACACCTTC. Its protein product is CASKRGQGYTF.

This chain connects TRBV27 to TRBJ1-2, with D possibly matching TRBD1 (5 bases). V was trimmed by 4 bases and J by 6 bases, leaving 15 bases between them. The CDR3 sequence is 14 residues long. Germline V gives CDR1 MNHEY, CDR2 SMNVEV (reference sequence). CDR3: CASSSYAGRDGYTF. CDR3 DNA sequence: TGTGCCAGCAGTTCCTATGCAGGGAGGGATGGCTACACCTTC.

The V gene is TRBV5-1, the J gene TRBJ2-7; a weak D match, TRBD1 (5 bases). The CDR3 is 15 residues long. Looked up from germline, CDR1 is SGHRS and CDR2 is YFSETQ. Trimming pared 4 bases from V and 2 bases from J, leaving 16 bases between. CDR3 DNA sequence: TGCGCCAGCAGCCCTACAGGTACTCAGGCCTACGAGCAGTACTTC. Translated, it gives CASSPTGTQAYEQYF.

The chain combines TRBV12-3 or TRBV12-4 with TRBJ2-7; maybe TRBD2 (6 bases). The CDR3 spans 13 residues. Trimming left V 2 bases short and J 5 bases short, with 10 bases between. CDR3 sequence reads: CASSLWGVDEQYF. The CDR3 region has the DNA TGTGCCAGCAGTTTATGGGGGGTGGACGAGCAGTACTTC.

In this sample, this clone turned up a few times. This chain joins TRBV27 and TRBJ1-6; maybe TRBD1 (5 bases). The CDR3 loop spans 14 amino acids. The germline V and J ends were trimmed by 2 bases and 10 bases, with 12 bases remaining between them. The germline V gene has CDR1 MNHEY and CDR2 SMNVEV (reference sequence). The CDR3 protein is CASSLAGGGSPLHF. DNA for the CDR3: TGTGCCAGCAGTTTAGCCGGGGGAGGATCACCCCTCCACTTT.

V and J are TRBV19 and TRBJ1-2, with TRBD1 matching 9 bases. This CDR3 is built from 17 residues. Germline lookup yields CDR1 LNHDA and CDR2 SQIVND (reference sequence). With V trimmed by 3 bases and J by 4 bases, 12 bases remained unmatched. CDR3 nucleotides: TGTGCCAGTAGTATCTCGGGACAGGGATCCTTTCTCTATGGCTACACCTTC. Its protein is CASSISGQGSFLYGYTF.

This rearrangement joins TRBV13 to TRBJ2-1; possibly TRBD2 for D (5 bases). CDR1 is PRHDT and CDR2 is FYEKMQ in the germline V gene (reference sequence). V dropped 5 bases and J dropped 9 bases, with 11 bases sitting between them. This CDR3 has 12 residues. This CDR3 is CASSHGRGEQFF. The CDR3 bases are TGTGCCAGCAGCCACGGACGGGGTGAGCAGTTCTTC.

The V call is TRBV11-1, the J call TRBJ2-2; 12 bases fit TRBD2. Germline V gene data show CDR1 as SGHAT and CDR2 as FQDESV (reference sequence). The V gene end was trimmed by 5 bases and the J gene end by 4 bases; junction bases not matched to a gene: 5. The CDR3 extends over 16 amino acids. CDR3 bases: TGTGCCAGCAGCCCCCGACTAGCGGGAGTCACCGGGGAGCTGTTTTTT. This translates into CASSPRLAGVTGELFF.

CDR3 bases: TGCGCCAGCAACTGGGGGCTAAGCACTGAAGCTTTCTTT. Translating gives CASNWGLSTEAFF. The chain combines TRBV10-2 with TRBJ1-1, with TRBD1 as a possible D gene (6 bases). V gave up 7 bases and J gave up 4 bases, with 13 bases separating them. CDR1 WSHSY and CDR2 SAAADI come from the germline V gene. The CDR3 has 13 residues.

The chain employs TRBV27 and TRBJ2-1; TRBD2 might be the D (6 bases). Trimming shortened V by 4 bases and J by 0 bases, and 10 bases separated the two germline ends. Germline V lookup: CDR1 MNHEY, CDR2 SMNVEV (reference sequence). The CDR3 consists of 15 residues. The CDR3 DNA reads as TGTGCCAGCAGTTCATGGGACTCCTCCTACAATGAGCAGTTCTTC. This translates into CASSSWDSSYNEQFF.

This sequence joins TRBV14 and TRBJ2-3, with 8 bases that match TRBD2. Germline lookup yields CDR1 SGHDN and CDR2 FVKESK. The CDR3 loop spans 15 amino acids. With 5 bases clipped from V and 7 bases from J, the junction kept 11 bases outside the gene matches. CDR3 loop: CASSEPRTSPNTQYF. Here the CDR3 DNA reads TGTGCCAGCAGCGAACCCCGGACTAGCCCGAATACGCAGTATTTT. The full variable domain, its missing parts supplied by reference TRBV14 and TRBJ2-3, is EAGVTQFPSHSVIEKGQTVTLRCDPISGHDNLYWYRRVMGKEIKFLLHFVKESKQDESGMPNNRFLAERTGGTYSTLKVQPAELEDSGVYFCASSEPRTSPNTQYFGPGTRLTVL.

CDR3 loop: CASSMDRAFETQHF. In nucleotides, the CDR3 is TGTGCCAGTAGTATGGACAGGGCCTTTGAGACCCAGCATTTT. The genes are TRBV19 and TRBJ1-5, with 8 bases identical to TRBD1. Losses at the gene ends were 3 bases for V and 11 bases for J; bases not matched to a gene: 9. Germline loops: CDR1 LNHDA, CDR2 SQIVND (reference sequence). CDR3 length: 14 amino acids.

The chain links TRBV7-8 to TRBJ1-2, with no clear D. Trimming removed 5 bases at V and 4 bases at J, with 17 bases between. The CDR3 length is 15 residues. The germline CDR1 and CDR2 sequences are SGHVS and FQNEAQ. The CDR3 protein is CASSPITIASYGYTF. The CDR3, as DNA: TGTGCCAGCAGCCCCATCACGATAGCAAGCTATGGCTACACCTTC.

This clone appeared once. V gene TRBV7-6 combines with J gene TRBJ2-3, with D possibly TRBD2 on 5 matching bases. This CDR3 has 17 residues. V was clipped by 4 bases and J by 0 bases, with 17 bases between them. CDR1 and CDR2 from the germline V gene are SGHVS and FNYEAQ. CDR3 protein: CASSSDFSWTSTDTQYF. DNA of the CDR3: TGTGCCAGCAGCTCGGACTTTTCGTGGACTAGCACAGATACGCAGTATTTT.

The V and J genes are TRBV29-1 and TRBJ1-2, with D perhaps TRBD1 (6 bases). Germline assignment: CDR1 SQVTM and CDR2 ANQGSEA. The CDR3 is 11 amino acids. V was trimmed by 4 bases and J by 8 bases, leaving 11 bases between them. The CDR3 protein is CSVAQGGGYTF. CDR3 nucleotides: TGCAGCGTTGCACAGGGTGGCGGCTACACCTTC.

The chain is built from TRBV11-2 and TRBJ2-1, with TRBD1 identical over 9 bases. This CDR3 has 15 amino acids. CDR1 is SGHAT and CDR2 is FQNNGV in the germline V gene. V lost 3 bases to trimming and J lost 3 bases; unmatched junction nucleotides: 3. Written as DNA, the CDR3 is TGTGCCAGCAGCTTGGGACAGGGCATCTACAATGAGCAGTTCTTC. It encodes CASSLGQGIYNEQFF.

V usage is TRBV7-2 and J usage is TRBJ2-1; a possible D gene is TRBD1 (6 bases). The germline CDR1 and CDR2 sequences are SGHTA and FQGNSA. Trimming stripped 7 bases from V and 3 bases from J, with 16 bases between. The CDR3 totals 15 residues. CDR3 sequence reads: CASTSRGRNYNEQFF. The CDR3 DNA is TGTGCCAGCACTAGCAGGGGCAGGAACTACAATGAGCAGTTCTTC.

V is TRBV2 and J is TRBJ2-1; 8 bases are shared with TRBD2. The germline gives CDR1 SNHLY, CDR2 FYNNEI. This CDR3 comprises 13 residues. After removal of 10 bases from V and 6 bases from J, the junction contained 8 bases not matched to a gene. The CDR3, as DNA: TGTGCCACCGGGGGGGATTTTCTCAATGAGCAGTTCTTC. This encodes CATGGDFLNEQFF.

The CDR3 region is CASSIQLTNEKLFF. DNA of the CDR3: TGTGCCAGTAGTATCCAGTTAACTAATGAAAAACTGTTTTTT. This chain uses TRBV19 with TRBJ1-4; D is unresolved. CDR1 and CDR2 (germline): LNHDA, SQIVND (reference sequence). This CDR3 is built from 14 residues. Trimming left V 3 bases short and J 1 base short, with 6 bases between.

The chain links TRBV29-1 to TRBJ2-7; TRBD1 matches at 8 bases. The CDR3 length is 13 residues. Trimming cost V 5 bases and J 5 bases; bases outside gene matches: 8. CDR1 is SQVTM and CDR2 is ANQGSEA in the germline V gene. The CDR3 sequence: CSVRGQVRHEQYF. CDR3 sequence (DNA): TGCAGCGTTAGGGGACAGGTGAGGCACGAGCAGTACTTC.

The chain has TRBV5-1 and TRBJ2-5; 11 bases fit TRBD2. The CDR3 spans 18 residues. The V segment lost 0 bases and the J segment 2 bases; nucleotides outside the gene matches: 9. Germline CDR1 SGHRS, CDR2 YFSETQ. The CDR3 here is CASSLASIGLAGQETQYF. The DNA for the CDR3 is TGCGCCAGCAGCTTGGCCAGCATAGGACTAGCGGGTCAAGAGACCCAGTACTTC.

The chain links TRBV6-5 to TRBJ2-2, with D possibly matching TRBD2 (6 bases). V was clipped by 7 bases and J by 2 bases, with 14 bases between them. Looked up from germline, CDR1 is MNHEY and CDR2 is SVGAGI. The CDR3 runs 15 residues. This CDR3 is CASTTGGPNTGELFF. DNA of the CDR3: TGTGCCAGCACCACCGGAGGGCCTAACACCGGGGAGCTGTTTTTT.